The entry below describes one T cell receptor (beta chain). Its antigen target is currently unknown. There are no base qualities to consult, and no much larger clone falls within one base. The trial excluded patients who had a history of autoimmune disease or who were on systemic immunosuppression. Peripheral blood for TCR sequencing was collected from all dose cohorts at baseline, on cycle 4 day 1, and on cycle 7 day 1. The samples were drawn from a first-in-human, open-label, multicenter phase I dose-escalation trial of ivuxolimab. The trial enrolled adults with locally advanced or metastatic head and neck squamous cell, hepatocellular, melanoma or renal cell carcinoma. Before TCR sequencing, CD4+ T cells and CD8+ T cells from peripheral blood were sorted into separate populations. Spanning cysteine to phenylalanine, the CDR3 consists of 14 amino acids. Just CDR3 DNA is preserved here, 42 bases in frame from base 1. The V end loses 0 bases and the J end loses 2 bases, and a stretch of 7 bases separates them. CDR1 and CDR2, looked up from the germline V gene, are SGHRS and YFSETQ.

The sample belongs to a study of OX40 agonist ivuxolimab in advanced cancers. In terms of the full investigation: The costimulatory receptor OX40 (CD134) was targeted by ivuxolimab, a fully human IgG2 agonistic monoclonal antibody. Among the 52 dose-escalation patients, around 19 had hepatocellular carcinoma, approximately 15 melanoma, 9 renal cell carcinoma and 9 head and neck cancer. Peripheral TCRbeta sequencing was intended to test whether TCR sequence diversity was altered and clonal T-cell expansion was caused by ivuxolimab. The paper reports the monotherapy dose-escalation portion (N of about 47 patients) of the phase I ivuxolimab trial. Intravenous ivuxolimab was administered to patients every 2 weeks at six dose levels: 0.01, 0.1, 0.3, 1.5, 3 and 10 mg/kg. The dose-escalation cohort was 80% to 90% male with a mean age of approximately 59 years, ranging from about 20 to 85. Partial responses occurred in three dose-escalation patients: two with cutaneous melanoma and one with hepatocellular carcinoma. Patients were allowed to have had prior anti-PD-1, anti-PD-L1 or anti-CTLA-4 therapy, and approximately 41% of the dose-escalation patients had previously received checkpoint inhibitors.

Genomic DNA was isolated from the sorted cells so that the TCRbeta CDR3 region could be sequenced. The immunoSEQ Assay was used for sequencing of TCRbeta CDR3 regions. TCRdb provides this immuneACCESS table in a form limited to in-frame rearrangements. Some clones are lacking; in checked studies, under half of them reflect an unresolved V gene, and why the rest are absent is not known. Counted in this sample were 60,000 to 90,000 clones; roughly nine tenths of them appeared once. Clones ranked in the top ten supply 0.3% to 0.4% of the sample. Overall study results and their limits: In the 0.1-3.0 mg/kg groups, partial responders had among the lowest normalized peripheral clonal expansion, particularly in CD8+ T cells. The antigen specificity of the clonally expanded peripheral T cells was not determined. Low levels of normalized T-cell clonal expansion were also seen in some patients who did not respond. After ivuxolimab, expanded clones were on average more numerous among CD8+ T cells than among CD4+ T cells. At doses of 0.1 to 3.0 mg/kg, clonal expansion of both CD4+ and CD8+ T cells in blood was seen between baseline and week 6.

Recombination joined TRBV5-1 with TRBJ2-3; the best D guess is TRBD1, with 5 bases matching. This clonotype was obtained from an adult with an advanced solid tumor such as melanoma, head and neck, liver or kidney cancer. Here the sequenced sample was CD4+ or CD8+ T cells sorted from blood, taken in a trial of the OX40 agonist ivuxolimab. This receptor carries the CDR3 CASSLGQLTDTQYF. At the DNA level, the sequence is TGCGCCAGCAGCTTGGGACAGCTCACAGATACGCAGTATTTT.